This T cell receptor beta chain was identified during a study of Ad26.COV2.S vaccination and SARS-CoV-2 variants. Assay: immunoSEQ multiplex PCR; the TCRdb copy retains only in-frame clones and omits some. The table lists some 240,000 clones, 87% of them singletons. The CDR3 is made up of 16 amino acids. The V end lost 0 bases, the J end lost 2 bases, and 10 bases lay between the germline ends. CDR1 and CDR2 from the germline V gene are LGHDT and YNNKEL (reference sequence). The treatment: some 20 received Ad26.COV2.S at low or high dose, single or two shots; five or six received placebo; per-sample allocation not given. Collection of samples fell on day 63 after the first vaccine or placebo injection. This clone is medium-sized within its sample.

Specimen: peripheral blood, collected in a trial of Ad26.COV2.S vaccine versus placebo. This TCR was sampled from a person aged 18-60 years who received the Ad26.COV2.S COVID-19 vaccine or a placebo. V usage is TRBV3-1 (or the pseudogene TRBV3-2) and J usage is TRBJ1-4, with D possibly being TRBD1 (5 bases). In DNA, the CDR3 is TGTGCCAGCAGCCAAGAGGGCCCAGGGACTAATGAAAAACTGTTTTTT. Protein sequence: CASSQEGPGTNEKLFF.